Shown below are 19 T cell receptor beta chains from a single sample sequenced in a study of preoperative IRX-2 immunotherapy in early breast cancer. Stated treatment: preoperative locoregional IRX-2 cytokine immunotherapy. The method was immunoSEQ multiplex PCR; TCRdb's version includes in-frame clones alone and lacks a portion of them. The table includes around 40,000 clones, approximately 95% detected once. The material sequenced was tumor tissue, taken after IRX-2 immunotherapy. The receptors were sampled from a human donor with breast cancer.

V and J are TRBV7-2 and TRBJ1-2; D is possibly TRBD1 (5 bases). V lost 0 bases and J lost 3, with 14 bases in between. The CDR3 spans 16 residues. Germline V gene sequence: CDR1 SGHTA, CDR2 FQGNSA. CDR3 bases: TGTGCCAGCAGCTTAGCCGAGCGGGGCGGGGACTATGGCTACACCTTC. It is translated as CASSLAERGGDYGYTF.

This chain connects TRBV4-3 to TRBJ1-1, with D maybe TRBD1 (6 bases). The V gene's germline CDR1 is LGHNA and CDR2 YSLEER. V dropped 2 bases and J dropped 3 bases, with 13 bases sitting between them. The CDR3 length is 15 residues. The CDR3 DNA follows: TGCGCCAGCAGCCAACACCTACAGGGATACACTGAAGCTTTCTTT. Protein sequence: CASSQHLQGYTEAFF.

The genes are TRBV7-2 and TRBJ2-7; possible D gene TRBD1, 6 bases. V dropped 6 bases and J dropped 2 bases, with 14 bases sitting between them. The CDR3 spans 14 residues. Germline CDR1 reads SGHTA; CDR2 reads FQGNSA. CDR3 sequence reads: CASRLGRGTYEQYF. The CDR3 DNA reads TGTGCCAGCAGGTTGGGCAGGGGCACCTACGAGCAGTACTTC.

This clone was counted a single time. The chain couples TRBV19 to TRBJ2-7, with a possible D match to TRBD2 (5 bases). This CDR3 contains 14 residues. Looked up from germline, CDR1 is LNHDA and CDR2 is SQIVND (reference sequence). The germline V and J ends were trimmed by 5 bases and 2 bases, with 13 bases remaining between them. The chain's CDR3 is CASSSRTPPYEQYF. The CDR3 bases are TGTGCCAGTAGTTCGAGGACTCCTCCCTACGAGCAGTACTTC.

As to this clone: Its ends do not fully match the called genes, so a read error is possible. J is TRBJ2-7 and V is TRBV5-8, with TRBD2 as a possible D gene (5 bases). The CDR3 contains 13 residues. Germline V CDR1 and CDR2: SGHTS, YDEGEE. CDR3 residues: CASRRAVSSEQYF. Written as DNA, the CDR3 is TGTGCCAGCCGGAGAGCGGTCTCCTCCGAGCAGTACTTC. Variable domain in full (rest from reference TRBV5-8 and TRBJ2-7): EAGVTQSPTHLIKTRGQQATLRCSPISGHTSVYWYQQALGLGLQFLLWYDEGEERNRGNFPPRFSGRQFPNYSSELNVNALELEDSALYLCASRRAVSSEQYFGPGTRLTVT.

The chain joins TRBV7-8 to TRBJ1-2, with no clear D. The CDR3 sequence is 13 residues long. V gave up 0 bases and J gave up 8 bases, with 10 bases separating them. The germline V gene encodes CDR1 SGHVS and CDR2 FQNEAQ. This chain's CDR3 is CASSLAPNGGYTF. The CDR3 bases are TGTGCCAGCAGCTTAGCCCCGAACGGGGGCTACACCTTC.

This chain links TRBV28 with TRBJ2-7; no definite D call. CDR1 is MDHEN, CDR2 SYDVKM, per germline. This CDR3 has 14 residues. Trimming stripped 2 bases from V and 7 bases from J, with 15 bases between. The CDR3 protein is CASSLAQTGVEQYF. The DNA for the CDR3 is TGTGCCAGCAGTTTAGCGCAGACGGGCGTGGAGCAGTACTTC.

V and J are TRBV27 and TRBJ2-7, with D perhaps given as TRBD1 or TRBD2 (6 bases each). Germline-derived CDR1 and CDR2 are MNHEY and SMNVEV (reference sequence). Deletions cut 3 bases from V and 4 bases from J, with 28 bases between. The CDR3 is made up of 19 amino acids. CDR3 nucleotides: TGTGCCAGCAGTTTCTCAGGGGCCGGGTGGCGGGAACGTTTTTACGAGCAGTACTTC. This gives the protein CASSFSGAGWRERFYEQYF.

This clone was seen just once. The chain carries TRBV7-9 and TRBJ1-2, with D unresolved. This CDR3 contains 13 residues. V dropped 7 bases and J dropped 6 bases, with 15 bases sitting between them. Germline V gene sequence: CDR1 SEHNR, CDR2 FQNEAQ (reference sequence). DNA for the CDR3: TGTGCCAGCAACGTGGGCAGCACTAATGGCTACACCTTC. Translated: CASNVGSTNGYTF.

This sequence joins TRBV15 and TRBJ2-3; D remains ambiguous. The CDR3 sequence is 12 residues long. The V gene lost 1 base and the J gene lost 2 bases, with 1 base spanning the gap. The germline V gene encodes CDR1 LNHNV and CDR2 YYDKDF (reference sequence). The CDR3 reads CATSRATDTQYF. In nucleotides, the CDR3 is TGTGCCACCAGCAGAGCCACAGATACGCAGTATTTT.

In this sample, this clone turned up once. The CDR3 sequence: CASTSQGRPFF. Here the CDR3 DNA reads TGTGCCAGCACTTCACAAGGGCGACCTTTCTTT. The V call is TRBV2, the J call TRBJ1-1; the D is unclear. The CDR3 is 11 amino acids. CDR1 is SNHLY, CDR2 FYNNEI, per germline. V was clipped by 7 bases and J by 12 bases, with 15 bases between them.

This clone was detected a few times. V usage is TRBV6-5 and J usage is TRBJ1-6, with D possibly TRBD1 on 6 matching bases. CDR1 and CDR2 (germline): MNHEY, SVGAGI. CDR3 length: 15 amino acids. The V end was cut by 4 bases, the J end by 7 bases, with 14 bases between. The CDR3 loop is CASSFSLTGNSPLHF. Written as DNA, the CDR3 is TGTGCCAGCAGTTTCTCCCTGACAGGAAATTCACCCCTCCACTTT.

The chain employs TRBV4-1 and TRBJ1-5; the D is unclear. V was cut by 2 bases and J by 2 bases, with 7 bases left in between. The CDR3 spans 14 residues. Germline-derived CDR1 and CDR2 are MGHRA and YSYEKL. The CDR3 spells CASSQNGRNQPQHF. The CDR3 DNA reads as TGCGCCAGCAGCCAAAACGGTCGCAATCAGCCCCAGCATTTT.

The V and J genes are TRBV7-2 and TRBJ1-1; 9 bases are shared with TRBD1. CDR3 size: 17 residues. With 1 base clipped from V and 0 bases from J, the junction kept 6 bases outside the gene matches. The germline V gene has CDR1 SGHTA and CDR2 FQGNSA. CDR3 coding DNA: TGTGCCAGCAGCTTAGGGACAGGGGCTCTGATGAACACTGAAGCTTTCTTT. This gives the protein CASSLGTGALMNTEAFF. Drawing the rest from reference TRBV7-2 and TRBJ1-1, the complete variable domain is GAGVSQSPSNKVTEKGKDVELRCDPISGHTALYWYRQSLGQGLEFLIYFQGNSAPDKSGLPSDRFSAERTGGSVSTLTIQRTQQEDSAVYLCASSLGTGALMNTEAFFGQGTRLTVV.

This chain joins TRBV29-1 and TRBJ1-1; unclear D gene. Germline assignment: CDR1 SQVTM and CDR2 ANQGSEA. The CDR3 totals 12 residues. Trimming left V 6 bases short and J 0 bases short, with 8 bases between. In DNA form, the CDR3 reads TGCAGCGTGTTATACATGAACACTGAAGCTTTCTTT. Translating gives CSVLYMNTEAFF.

The rearrangement joins TRBV28 to TRBJ2-3, with TRBD2 as a possible D gene (5 bases). CDR3 length: 14 amino acids. Germline loops: CDR1 MDHEN, CDR2 SYDVKM. CDR3 nucleotides: TGTCGGACGGCGGGCGGCTTTAGCACAGATACGCAGTATTTT. This sequence encodes CRTAGGFSTDTQYF.

This sequence joins TRBV20-1 and TRBJ2-7; no clear D gene. The V and J ends lost 5 bases and 4 bases respectively, with 6 bases between them. Germline V gene lookup returns CDR1 DFQATT and CDR2 SNEGSKA (reference sequence). The CDR3 loop spans 10 amino acids. The CDR3 protein is CSALMYEQYF. CDR3 nucleotide sequence: TGCAGTGCTCTCATGTACGAGCAGTACTTC.

This chain connects TRBV7-9 to TRBJ2-4; D might be TRBD2 (5 bases). Per germline, CDR1 SEHNR and CDR2 FQNEAQ (reference sequence). The V and J ends lost 5 bases and 1 base respectively, with 12 bases between them. The CDR3 is 15 amino acids. The CDR3 sequence is CASSRPGEAKNIQYF. As DNA, the CDR3 is TGTGCCAGCAGCCGCCCCGGGGAGGCCAAAAACATTCAGTACTTC.

This chain uses TRBV27 with TRBJ1-1; no definite D call. Germline-derived CDR1 and CDR2 are MNHEY and SMNVEV (reference sequence). The CDR3 consists of 13 residues. V gave up 0 bases and J gave up 3 bases, with 5 bases separating them. The CDR3 sequence is CASSLSLDTEAFF. In DNA, the CDR3 is TGTGCCAGCAGTTTATCGTTGGACACTGAAGCTTTCTTT.